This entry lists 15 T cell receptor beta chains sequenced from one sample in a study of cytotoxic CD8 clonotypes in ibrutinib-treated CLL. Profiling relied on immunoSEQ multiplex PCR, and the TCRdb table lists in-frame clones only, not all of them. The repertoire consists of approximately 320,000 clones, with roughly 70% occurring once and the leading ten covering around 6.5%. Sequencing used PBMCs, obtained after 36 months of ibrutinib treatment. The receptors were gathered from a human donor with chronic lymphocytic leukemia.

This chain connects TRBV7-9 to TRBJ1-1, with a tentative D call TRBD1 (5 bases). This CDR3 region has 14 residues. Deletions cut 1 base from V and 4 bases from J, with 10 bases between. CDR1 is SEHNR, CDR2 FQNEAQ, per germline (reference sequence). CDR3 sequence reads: CASSLVGGGTEAFF. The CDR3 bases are TGTGCCAGCAGCTTAGTTGGGGGTGGCACTGAAGCTTTCTTT.

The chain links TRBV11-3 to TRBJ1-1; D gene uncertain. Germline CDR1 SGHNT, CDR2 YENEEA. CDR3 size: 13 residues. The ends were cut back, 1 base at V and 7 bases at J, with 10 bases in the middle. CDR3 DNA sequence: TGTGCCAGCAGCTTAGGGGGAAATCTTGAAGCTTTCTTT. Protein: CASSLGGNLEAFF.

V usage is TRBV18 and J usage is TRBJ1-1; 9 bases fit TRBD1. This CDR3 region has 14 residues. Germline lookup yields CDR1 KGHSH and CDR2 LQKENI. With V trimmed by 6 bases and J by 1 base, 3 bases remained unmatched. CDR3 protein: CASSRGQGNTEAFF. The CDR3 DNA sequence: TGTGCCAGCTCGCGGGGACAGGGGAACACTGAAGCTTTCTTT.

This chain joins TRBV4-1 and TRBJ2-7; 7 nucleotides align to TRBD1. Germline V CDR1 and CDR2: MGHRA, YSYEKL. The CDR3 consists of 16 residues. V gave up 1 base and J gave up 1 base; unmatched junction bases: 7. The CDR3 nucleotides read TGCGCCAGCAGCCAAGTTCTTAGCAGGGGGTCCTACGAGCAGTACTTC. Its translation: CASSQVLSRGSYEQYF.

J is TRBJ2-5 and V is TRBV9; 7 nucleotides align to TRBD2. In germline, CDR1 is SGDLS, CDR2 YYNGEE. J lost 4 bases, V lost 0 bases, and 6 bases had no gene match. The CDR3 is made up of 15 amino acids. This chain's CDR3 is CASSVDRGRGETQYF. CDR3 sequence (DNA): TGTGCCAGCAGCGTAGATCGGGGGAGGGGAGAGACCCAGTACTTC.

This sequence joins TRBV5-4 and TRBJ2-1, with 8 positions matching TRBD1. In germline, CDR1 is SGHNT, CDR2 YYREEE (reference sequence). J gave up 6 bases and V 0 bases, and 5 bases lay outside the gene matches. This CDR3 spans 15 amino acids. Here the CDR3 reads CASSLDRDRLNEQFF. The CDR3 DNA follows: TGTGCCAGCAGCTTGGACCGGGACAGGCTCAATGAGCAGTTCTTC.

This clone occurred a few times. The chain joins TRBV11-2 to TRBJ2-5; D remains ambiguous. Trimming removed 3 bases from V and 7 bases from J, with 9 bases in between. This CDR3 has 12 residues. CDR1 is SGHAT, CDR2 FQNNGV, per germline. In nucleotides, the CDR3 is TGTGCCAGCAGCTTCTCTATGGGGACCCAGTACTTC. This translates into CASSFSMGTQYF.

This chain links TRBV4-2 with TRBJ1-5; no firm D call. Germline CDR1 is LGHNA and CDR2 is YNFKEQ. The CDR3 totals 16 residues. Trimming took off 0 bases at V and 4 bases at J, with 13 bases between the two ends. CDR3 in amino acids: CASSQDRGRLNQPQHF. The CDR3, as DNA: TGTGCCAGCAGCCAAGATCGTGGCAGACTGAATCAGCCCCAGCATTTT.

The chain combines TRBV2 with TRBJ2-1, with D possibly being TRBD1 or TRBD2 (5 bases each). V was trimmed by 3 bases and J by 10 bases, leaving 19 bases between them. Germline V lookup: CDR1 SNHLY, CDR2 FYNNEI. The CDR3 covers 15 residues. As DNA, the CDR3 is TGTGCCAGCAGTGAGGCCGGCGGGCCTGGGGCGGAGCAGTTCTTC. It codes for CASSEAGGPGAEQFF.

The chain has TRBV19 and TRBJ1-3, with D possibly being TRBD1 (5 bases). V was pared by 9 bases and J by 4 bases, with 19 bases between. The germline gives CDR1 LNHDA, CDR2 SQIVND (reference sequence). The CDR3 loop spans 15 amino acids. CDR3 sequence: CASLPLGGIGNTIYF. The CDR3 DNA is TGTGCCAGCCTACCCTTGGGGGGAATCGGAAACACCATATATTTT.

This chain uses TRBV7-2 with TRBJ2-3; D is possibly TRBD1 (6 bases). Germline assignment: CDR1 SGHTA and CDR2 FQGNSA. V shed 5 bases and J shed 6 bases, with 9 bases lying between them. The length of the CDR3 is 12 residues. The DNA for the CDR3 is TGTGCCAGCAGCCCCCAGGGGGATACGCAGTATTTT. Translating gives CASSPQGDTQYF.

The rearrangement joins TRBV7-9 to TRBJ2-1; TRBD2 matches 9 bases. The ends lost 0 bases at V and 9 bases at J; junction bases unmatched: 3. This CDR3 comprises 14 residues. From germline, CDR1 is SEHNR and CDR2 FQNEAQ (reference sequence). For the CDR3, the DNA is TGTGCCAGCAGCTTAGCTAGCGGGAGAGGTGAGCAGTTCTTC. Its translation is CASSLASGRGEQFF. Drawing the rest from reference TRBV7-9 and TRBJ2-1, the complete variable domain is DTGVSQNPRHKITKRGQNVTFRCDPISEHNRLYWYRQTLGQGPEFLTYFQNEAQLEKSRLLSDRFSAERPKGSFSTLEIQRTEQGDSAMYLCASSLASGRGEQFFGPGTRLTVL.

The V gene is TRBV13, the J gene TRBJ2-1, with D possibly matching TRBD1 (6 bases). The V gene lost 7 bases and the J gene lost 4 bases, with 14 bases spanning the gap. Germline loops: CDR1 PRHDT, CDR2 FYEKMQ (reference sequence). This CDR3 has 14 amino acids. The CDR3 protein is CASNNGQSYNEQFF. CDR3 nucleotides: TGTGCCAGCAACAACGGACAGTCTTACAATGAGCAGTTCTTC.

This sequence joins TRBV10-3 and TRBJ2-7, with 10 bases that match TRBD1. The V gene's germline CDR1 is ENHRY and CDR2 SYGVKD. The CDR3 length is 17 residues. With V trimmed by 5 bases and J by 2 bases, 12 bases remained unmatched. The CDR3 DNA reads TGTGCCATCAGTCCGAGCTCGGGACAGGGGTTCCCCTACGAGCAGTACTTC. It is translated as CAISPSSGQGFPYEQYF.

The CDR3 protein is CASSEPYPGLAGQETQYF. CDR3 sequence (DNA): TGTGCCAGCAGTGAACCCTATCCGGGACTAGCGGGGCAAGAGACCCAGTACTTC. The chain couples TRBV25-1 to TRBJ2-5, with 13 positions matching TRBD2. Germline assignment: CDR1 MGHDK and CDR2 SYGVNS. The V segment lost 2 bases and the J segment 2 bases; nucleotides outside the gene matches: 8. The CDR3 is 18 residues long.